The clone carrying this TCR beta chain was seen a few times. The antigen is not known. Libraries were made from TCR beta cDNA, and they carried unique molecular identifiers. With roughly 0.95 to 11 million T cells as the source, 400,000 to 550,000 cDNA molecules resulted. A single record per CDR3 protein comes from TCRdb applying MiXCR to the PCR reads. The sample consists of 350,000 to 450,000 distinct CDR3 sequences, approximately 38% of them appearing once. The sample belongs to a study of post-analysis software for immune sequencing data. Whole-study context: Several disease courses (relapsing-remitting, secondary progressive and progressive-relapsing) of multiple sclerosis were included.

Study outcomes and limitations: Controls showed significantly higher normalized Chao1 diversity than did multiple sclerosis patients. Clustering by F measure revealed strong co-clustering among samples prepared together in one batch.

This receptor was identified in a girl aged 10 to 17 with multiple sclerosis. The sample taken for sequencing was blood.

The CDR3 spells CSALGAGWNTEAFF. CDR3 bases: TGCAGCGCCTTAGGGGCAGGGTGGAACACTGAAGCTTTCTTT. The V gene is TRBV29-1, the J gene TRBJ1-1; weak D call: TRBD1 (5 bases). The CDR3 contains 14 residues. CDR1 and CDR2 from the germline V gene are SQVTM and ANQGSEA. Trimming left V 7 bases short and J 1 base short, with 16 bases between. Full variable domain (outside the CDR3, taken from reference TRBV29-1 and TRBJ1-1): SAVISQKPSRDICQRGTSLTIQCQVDSQVTMMFWYRQQPGQSLTLIATANQGSEATYESGFVIDKFPISRPNLTFSTLTVSNMSPEDSSIYLCSALGAGWNTEAFFGQGTRLTVV.